One and the same sample provided the 26 T cell receptor beta chains below, sequenced in a study of radiation and T cells in renal cell carcinoma. The repertoire was sequenced with immunoSEQ multiplex PCR; TCRdb's copy has only in-frame clones and lacks some. This table holds approximately 150,000 clones, 65% to 90% found once. Time point indicated: blood 4 weeks post-SBRT, at nephrectomy. Treatment defined: 15 Gy SBRT to primary tumor, nephrectomy 4 weeks later. The sample here was blood, taken from a patient whose treatment included radiotherapy and nephrectomy. The receptors come from a woman aged 45 to 65 with renal cell carcinoma.

This rearrangement joins TRBV7-2 to TRBJ2-7, with unresolved D. V lost 3 bases and J lost 1, with 7 bases in between. The CDR3 has 13 residues. CDR1 SGHTA and CDR2 FQGNSA come from the germline V gene. CDR3 loop: CASSLVQSYEQYF. CDR3 coding DNA: TGTGCCAGCAGCTTGGTACAGTCCTACGAGCAGTACTTC.

V usage is TRBV11-2 and J usage is TRBJ1-4; D unclear. This CDR3 is built from 13 residues. CDR1 SGHAT and CDR2 FQNNGV come from the germline V gene. Trimming took 1 base from V and 4 from J, leaving 4 bases between them. CDR3 sequence reads: CASSLGFNEKLFF. DNA of the CDR3: TGTGCCAGCAGCTTAGGATTTAATGAAAAACTGTTTTTT.

The V call is TRBV28, the J call TRBJ2-3, with D possibly TRBD2 on 6 matching bases. Trimming left V 5 bases short and J 5 bases short, with 20 bases between. CDR1 is MDHEN and CDR2 is SYDVKM in the germline V gene. CDR3 length: 16 amino acids. In DNA, the CDR3 is TGTGCCAGCAGTAGTCCCGCGGGAACAAAGGGAGATACGCAGTATTTT. Its protein product is CASSSPAGTKGDTQYF.

The CDR3 DNA is TGTGCCAGCAGCTTAGGGACAGGGACCTATGGCTACACCTTC. The encoded protein is CASSLGTGTYGYTF. The chain links TRBV11-2 to TRBJ1-2, with TRBD1 identical over 8 bases. Per the germline V gene, CDR1 is SGHAT and CDR2 is FQNNGV. The V segment lost 1 base and the J segment 4 bases; nucleotides outside the gene matches: 2. CDR3 length equals 14 residues.

The chain's CDR3 is CASRPSGRGSGANVLTF. The CDR3 DNA is TGTGCCAGCCGTCCTAGCGGGAGAGGTTCTGGGGCCAACGTCCTGACTTTC. V gene TRBV27 combines with J gene TRBJ2-6; TRBD2 matches at 10 bases. The CDR3 sequence is 17 residues long. In germline, CDR1 is MNHEY, CDR2 SMNVEV (reference sequence). V was clipped by 8 bases and J by 1 base; unmatched bases: 8.

This clone was detected once. This chain uses TRBV5-1 with TRBJ2-3, with D possibly matching TRBD1 (5 bases). Germline values: CDR1 SGHRS, CDR2 YFSETQ. The V end was cut by 2 bases, the J end by 5 bases, with 6 bases between. The CDR3 totals 12 residues. The CDR3 protein is CASSFQGDTQYF. The CDR3 DNA reads as TGCGCCAGCAGCTTTCAGGGAGATACGCAGTATTTT. The complete variable domain, with remaining parts taken from reference TRBV5-1 and TRBJ2-3, reads KAGVTQTPRYLIKTRGQQVTLSCSPISGHRSVSWYQQTPGQGLQFLFEYFSETQRNKGNFPGRFSGRQFSNSRSEMNVSTLELGDSALYLCASSFQGDTQYFGPGTRLTVL.

A single count supports this clone. The chain recombines TRBV4-2 with TRBJ2-7; TRBD1 or TRBD2 may be the D gene (5 bases each). The germline V gene has CDR1 LGHNA and CDR2 YNFKEQ. Trimming removed 1 base from V and 2 bases from J, with 12 bases in between. The CDR3 is 15 amino acids. CDR3 amino acids: CASSQAQGATYEQYF. CDR3 in DNA: TGTGCCAGCAGCCAAGCCCAGGGAGCGACCTACGAGCAGTACTTC.

The sample holds a few counts of this clone. The chain is built from TRBV9 and TRBJ2-3; TRBD2 matches at 10 bases. The CDR3 loop spans 16 amino acids. V was pared by 0 bases and J by 5 bases, with 6 bases of the junction left unmatched. Germline CDR1 is SGDLS and CDR2 is YYNGEE. CDR3 sequence reads: CASSVASAGGKDTQYF. Here the CDR3 DNA reads TGTGCCAGCAGCGTAGCTTCAGCGGGAGGGAAAGATACGCAGTATTTT.

The rearrangement joins TRBV19 to TRBJ1-1; TRBD1 is a possible D gene (5 bases). The V end lost 3 bases, the J end lost 4 bases, and 15 bases lay between the germline ends. The CDR3 covers 15 residues. Per the germline V gene, CDR1 is LNHDA and CDR2 is SQIVND (reference sequence). CDR3: CASSISRGSGTEAFF. The CDR3 DNA sequence: TGTGCCAGTAGTATTAGTAGGGGATCGGGCACTGAAGCTTTCTTT.

This chain links TRBV19 with TRBJ2-5; 14 bases map to TRBD2. Germline V gene lookup returns CDR1 LNHDA and CDR2 SQIVND (reference sequence). V dropped 8 bases and J dropped 5; count of bases not matched to a gene: 7. CDR3 length: 15 residues. CDR3 DNA sequence: TGTGCCAGTCAGACTAGCGGGAGGGCCGGGGAGACCCAGTACTTC. Translated: CASQTSGRAGETQYF.

The chain couples TRBV11-3 to TRBJ2-1; D is uncertain. The V gene's germline CDR1 is SGHNT and CDR2 YENEEA. V lost 3 bases and J 7 bases, leaving 10 bases between the germline ends. There are 13 residues in the CDR3. The CDR3 nucleotides read TGTGCCAGCAGCTTTACTCTCGGGAATGAGCAGTTCTTC. It codes for CASSFTLGNEQFF.

The CDR3 region is CASSLEVGLGREQYF. In nucleotides, the CDR3 is TGTGCCAGCAGCTTGGAGGTAGGGCTTGGGCGCGAGCAGTACTTC. The chain is built from TRBV5-8 and TRBJ2-7, with D uncertain. Germline V lookup: CDR1 SGHTS, CDR2 YDEGEE. This CDR3 spans 15 amino acids. V was shortened by 0 bases and J by 6 bases, with 16 bases between the two germline ends.

The chain has TRBV4-3 and TRBJ1-1, with TRBD1 identical over 8 bases. CDR3 length: 14 amino acids. V gave up 5 bases and J gave up 0 bases; unmatched junction bases: 2. Looked up from germline, CDR1 is LGHNA and CDR2 is YSLEER. CDR3 sequence (DNA): TGCGCCAGCAGCATGACAGGGGTGAACACTGAAGCTTTCTTT. Translating gives CASSMTGVNTEAFF.

CDR3 region: CASSQGSSGLAAPEQYF. Written as DNA, the CDR3 is TGTGCCAGCAGCCAAGGCAGCTCGGGACTAGCGGCTCCAGAGCAGTACTTC. The gene calls are TRBV4-2 and TRBJ2-7, with TRBD2 matching over 11 bases. Germline V gene lookup returns CDR1 LGHNA and CDR2 YNFKEQ. V shed 1 base and J 7 bases; nucleotides not matched to a gene: 12. The CDR3 is 17 amino acids.

The chain has TRBV5-1 and TRBJ2-6; 12 nucleotides match TRBD2. The CDR3 is 18 residues long. Germline V gene lookup returns CDR1 SGHRS and CDR2 YFSETQ. The J segment lost 2 bases and the V segment lost 5 bases, leaving 8 bases of the junction unmatched. The CDR3 DNA reads as TGCGCCAGCAGGGTGACTAGCGGGAGCTTGGCTGGGGCCAACGTCCTGACTTTC. Its translation: CASRVTSGSLAGANVLTF.

V and J are TRBV19 and TRBJ1-1; D unclear. The CDR3 loop spans 13 amino acids. Germline loops: CDR1 LNHDA, CDR2 SQIVND (reference sequence). V was pared by 4 bases and J by 1 base, with 7 bases between. Here the CDR3 DNA reads TGTGCCAGTAGTACCCGGGGGAACACTGAAGCTTTCTTT. The encoded protein is CASSTRGNTEAFF.

V gene TRBV7-8 combines with J gene TRBJ2-5; TRBD2 matches 14 bases. The germline V gene encodes CDR1 SGHVS and CDR2 FQNEAQ. The CDR3 extends over 17 amino acids. J lost 5 bases, V lost 5 bases, and 10 bases had no gene match. DNA for the CDR3: TGTGCCAGCAGCCCAGGACTAGCGGGGGGCTCTGTGGAGACCCAGTACTTC. Translation gives CASSPGLAGGSVETQYF.

This clone came up a few times. The chain links TRBV21-1 to TRBJ1-1. TRBV21-1 is recorded as a pseudogene. This CDR3 has 17 residues. CDR3 sequence reads: CASSKVRGRCGNTEAFF. The CDR3, as DNA: TGTGCCAGCAGCAAAGTTCGGGGTAGGTGCGGGAACACTGAAGCTTTCTTT.

In DNA form, the CDR3 reads TGCGCCAGCAGCCAAGATGTCTCTTTTAACTATGGCTACACCTTC. Its translation: CASSQDVSFNYGYTF. The chain recombines TRBV4-3 with TRBJ1-2; D gene ambiguous. CDR3 length equals 15 residues. CDR1 and CDR2 (germline): LGHNA, YSLEER. V lost 0 bases and J 1 base, leaving 9 bases between the germline ends.

V is TRBV11-2 and J is TRBJ2-1; D is ambiguous. Trimming shortened V by 3 bases and J by 4 bases, and 16 bases separated the two germline ends. This CDR3 has 16 residues. Germline V gene data show CDR1 as SGHAT and CDR2 as FQNNGV. The CDR3 DNA follows: TGTGCCAGCAGCTTCAGTGGCTCAGATTTTTACAATGAGCAGTTCTTC. Amino acids: CASSFSGSDFYNEQFF. Full variable domain (rest looked up from reference TRBV11-2 and TRBJ2-1): EAGVAQSPRYKIIEKRQSVAFWCNPISGHATLYWYQQILGQGPKLLIQFQNNGVVDDSQLPKDRFSAERLKGVDSTLKIQPAKLEDSAVYLCASSFSGSDFYNEQFFGPGTRLTVL.

V is TRBV7-2 and J is TRBJ1-1; no clear D. The V gene lost 3 bases and the J gene lost 0 bases, with 2 bases spanning the gap. CDR1 is SGHTA and CDR2 is FQGNSA in the germline V gene. This CDR3 is 12 amino acids long. DNA for the CDR3: TGTGCCAGCAGCTTCTTGAACACTGAAGCTTTCTTT. Translated, it gives CASSFLNTEAFF.

The chain employs TRBV2 and TRBJ1-4; D possibly corresponds to TRBD1 (6 bases). The V end lost 3 bases, the J end lost 10 bases, and 21 bases lay between the germline ends. The CDR3 totals 16 residues. Germline V lookup: CDR1 SNHLY, CDR2 FYNNEI. The CDR3 region is CASSDRQVGGGGKLFF. DNA for the CDR3: TGTGCCAGCAGTGATCGACAGGTGGGGGGTGGAGGAAAACTGTTTTTT.

The J gene is TRBJ2-2, the V gene TRBV30; 7 bases align to TRBD2. Germline trimming cut 8 bases from V and 0 bases from J; bases unmatched to any gene: 6. The germline gives CDR1 GTSNPN, CDR2 SVGIG (reference sequence). This CDR3 has 14 residues. In DNA form, the CDR3 reads TGTGCCCGTAGGAGCGGGGCGAACACCGGGGAGCTGTTTTTT. It yields the protein CARRSGANTGELFF.

V and J are TRBV7-2 and TRBJ2-7; possible D gene TRBD2, 5 bases. The germline V gene has CDR1 SGHTA and CDR2 FQGNSA. CDR3 length equals 14 residues. V dropped 0 bases and J dropped 6 bases, with 12 bases sitting between them. DNA for the CDR3: TGTGCCAGCAGCTTAGCGCCGGGGTCCCGCGAGCAGTACTTC. It codes for CASSLAPGSREQYF.

This rearrangement joins TRBV27 to TRBJ1-1; 8 bases map to TRBD1. The CDR3 runs to 14 residues. The junction had 4 bases not matched to a gene; V was cut back by 2 bases and J by 5 bases. CDR1 and CDR2 (germline): MNHEY, SMNVEV (reference sequence). Here the CDR3 DNA reads TGTGCCAGCAGTTTAAACAGGGGGGATACTGAAGCTTTCTTT. Residues: CASSLNRGDTEAFF.

The chain links TRBV28 to TRBJ2-7, with TRBD2 matching over 11 bases. The CDR3 runs 15 residues. Germline V CDR1 and CDR2: MDHEN, SYDVKM. Unmatched junction bases numbered 7, after V lost 4 bases and J lost 5 bases. The CDR3 is CASSSIAGGLHEQYF. The CDR3 region has the DNA TGTGCCAGCAGTTCAATAGCGGGGGGGCTGCACGAGCAGTACTTC.